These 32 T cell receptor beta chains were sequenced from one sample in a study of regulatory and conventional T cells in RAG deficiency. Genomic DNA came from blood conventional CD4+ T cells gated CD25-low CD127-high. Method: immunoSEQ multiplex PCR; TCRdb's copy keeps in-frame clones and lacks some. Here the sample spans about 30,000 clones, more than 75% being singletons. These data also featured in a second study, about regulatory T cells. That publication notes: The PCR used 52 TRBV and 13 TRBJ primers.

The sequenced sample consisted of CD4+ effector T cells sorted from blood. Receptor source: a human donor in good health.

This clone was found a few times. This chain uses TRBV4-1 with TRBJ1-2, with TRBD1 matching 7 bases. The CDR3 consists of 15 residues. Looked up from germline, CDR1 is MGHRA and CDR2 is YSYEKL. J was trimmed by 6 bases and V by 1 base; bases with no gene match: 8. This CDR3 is CASSQAEGQTDGYTF. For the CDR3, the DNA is TGCGCCAGCAGCCAAGCGGAGGGACAGACTGATGGCTACACCTTC.

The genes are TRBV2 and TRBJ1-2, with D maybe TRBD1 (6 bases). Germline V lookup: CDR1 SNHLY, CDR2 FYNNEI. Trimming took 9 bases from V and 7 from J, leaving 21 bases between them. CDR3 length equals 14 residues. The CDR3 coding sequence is TGTGCCAGACGACACGAGGGGGGCCTAGGTGGCTACACCTTC. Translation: CARRHEGGLGGYTF.

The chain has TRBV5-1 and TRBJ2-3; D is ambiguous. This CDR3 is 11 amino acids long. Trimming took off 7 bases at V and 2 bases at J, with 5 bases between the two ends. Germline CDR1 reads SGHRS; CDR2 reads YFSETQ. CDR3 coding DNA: TGCGCCAGCGGGCACACAGATACGCAGTATTTT. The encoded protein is CASGHTDTQYF.

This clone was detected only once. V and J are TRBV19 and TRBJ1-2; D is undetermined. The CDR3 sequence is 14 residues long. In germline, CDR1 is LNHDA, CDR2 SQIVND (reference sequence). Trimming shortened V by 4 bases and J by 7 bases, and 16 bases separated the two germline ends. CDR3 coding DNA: TGTGCCAGTAGTAGGAAGACGGTCGTTGGTGGCTACACCTTC. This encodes CASSRKTVVGGYTF.

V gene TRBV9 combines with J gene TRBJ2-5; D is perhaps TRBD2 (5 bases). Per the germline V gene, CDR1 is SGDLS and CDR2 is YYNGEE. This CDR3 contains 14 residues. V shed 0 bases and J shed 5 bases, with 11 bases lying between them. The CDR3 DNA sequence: TGTGCCAGCAGCGTAGGTCGGGGTCCTGAGACCCAGTACTTC. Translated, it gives CASSVGRGPETQYF.

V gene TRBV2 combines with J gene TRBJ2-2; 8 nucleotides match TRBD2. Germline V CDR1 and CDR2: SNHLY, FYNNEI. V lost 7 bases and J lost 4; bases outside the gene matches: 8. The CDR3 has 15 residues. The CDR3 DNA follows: TGTGCCAGCATAGCGACGACTAGCGTCACCGGGGAGCTGTTTTTT. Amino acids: CASIATTSVTGELFF.

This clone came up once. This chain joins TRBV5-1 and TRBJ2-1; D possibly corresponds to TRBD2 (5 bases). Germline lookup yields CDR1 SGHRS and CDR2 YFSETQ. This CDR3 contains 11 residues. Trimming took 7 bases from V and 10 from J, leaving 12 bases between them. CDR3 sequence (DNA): TGCGCCAGCCGTGGGGAGACCGAGCAGTTCTTC. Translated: CASRGETEQFF.

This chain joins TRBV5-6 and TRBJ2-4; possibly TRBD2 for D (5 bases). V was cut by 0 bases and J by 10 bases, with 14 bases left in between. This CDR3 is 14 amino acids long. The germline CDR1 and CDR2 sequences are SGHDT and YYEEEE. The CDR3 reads CASSLADLSGIQYF. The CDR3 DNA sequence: TGTGCCAGCAGCTTGGCCGACCTCTCGGGGATTCAGTACTTC.

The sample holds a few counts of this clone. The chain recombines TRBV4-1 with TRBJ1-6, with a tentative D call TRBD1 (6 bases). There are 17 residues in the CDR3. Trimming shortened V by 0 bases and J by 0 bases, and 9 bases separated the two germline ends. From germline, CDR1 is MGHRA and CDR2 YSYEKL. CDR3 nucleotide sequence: TGCGCCAGCAGCCAAGACGGGGGCAACTCCTATAATTCACCCCTCCACTTT. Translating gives CASSQDGGNSYNSPLHF.

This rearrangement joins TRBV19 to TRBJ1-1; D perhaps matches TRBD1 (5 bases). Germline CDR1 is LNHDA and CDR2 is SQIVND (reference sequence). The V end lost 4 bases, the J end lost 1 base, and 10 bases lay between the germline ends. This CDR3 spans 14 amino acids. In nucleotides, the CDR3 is TGTGCCAGTAGTAATGGGGGGGGGAACACTGAAGCTTTCTTT. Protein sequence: CASSNGGGNTEAFF. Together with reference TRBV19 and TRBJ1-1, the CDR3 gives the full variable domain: DGGITQSPKYLFRKEGQNVTLSCEQNLNHDAMYWYRQDPGQGLRLIYYSQIVNDFQKGDIAEGYSVSREKKESFPLTVTSAQKNPTAFYLCASSNGGGNTEAFFGQGTRLTVV.

The CDR3 DNA sequence: TGTGCCAGTCAACGGCTAGCGGGTGACGAGCAGTACTTC. Translating gives CASQRLAGDEQYF. The chain links TRBV19 to TRBJ2-7; 8 nucleotides agree with TRBD2. Germline CDR1 and CDR2: LNHDA and SQIVND (reference sequence). Trimming cost V 8 bases and J 5 bases; bases outside gene matches: 8. CDR3 size: 13 residues. Drawing the rest from reference TRBV19 and TRBJ2-7, the complete variable domain is DGGITQSPKYLFRKEGQNVTLSCEQNLNHDAMYWYRQDPGQGLRLIYYSQIVNDFQKGDIAEGYSVSREKKESFPLTVTSAQKNPTAFYLCASQRLAGDEQYFGPGTRLTVT.

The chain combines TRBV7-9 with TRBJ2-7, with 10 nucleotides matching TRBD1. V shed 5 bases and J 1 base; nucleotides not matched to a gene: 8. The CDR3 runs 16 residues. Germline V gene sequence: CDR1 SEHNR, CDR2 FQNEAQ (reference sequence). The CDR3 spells CASSQTPGQGSYEQYF. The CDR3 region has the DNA TGTGCCAGCAGCCAAACCCCGGGACAGGGGTCCTACGAGCAGTACTTC.

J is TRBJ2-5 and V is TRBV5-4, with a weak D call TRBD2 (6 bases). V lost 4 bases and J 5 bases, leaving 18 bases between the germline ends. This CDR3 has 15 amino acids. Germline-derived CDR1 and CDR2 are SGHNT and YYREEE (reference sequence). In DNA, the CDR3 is TGTGCCAGCAGCCTGGAGGGGTCTAGAACCGAGACCCAGTACTTC. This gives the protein CASSLEGSRTETQYF.

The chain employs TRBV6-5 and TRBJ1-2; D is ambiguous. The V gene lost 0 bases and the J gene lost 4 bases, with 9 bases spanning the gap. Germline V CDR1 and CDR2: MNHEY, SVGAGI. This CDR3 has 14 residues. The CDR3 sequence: CASSYSGRSYGYTF. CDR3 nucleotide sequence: TGTGCCAGCAGTTACTCGGGCAGGAGCTATGGCTACACCTTC.

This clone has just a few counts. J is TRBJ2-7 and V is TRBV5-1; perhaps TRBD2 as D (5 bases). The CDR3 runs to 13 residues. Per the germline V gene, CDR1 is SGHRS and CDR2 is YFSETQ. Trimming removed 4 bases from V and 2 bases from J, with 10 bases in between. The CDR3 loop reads CASSRDGAYEQYF. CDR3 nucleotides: TGCGCCAGCAGCCGAGACGGGGCCTACGAGCAGTACTTC.

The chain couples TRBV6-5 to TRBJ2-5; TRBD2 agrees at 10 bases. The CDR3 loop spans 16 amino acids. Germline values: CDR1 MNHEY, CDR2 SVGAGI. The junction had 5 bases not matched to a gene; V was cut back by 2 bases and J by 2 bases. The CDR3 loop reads CASSYRSSGGQETQYF. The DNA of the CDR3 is TGTGCCAGCAGTTACAGATCTAGCGGGGGTCAAGAGACCCAGTACTTC.

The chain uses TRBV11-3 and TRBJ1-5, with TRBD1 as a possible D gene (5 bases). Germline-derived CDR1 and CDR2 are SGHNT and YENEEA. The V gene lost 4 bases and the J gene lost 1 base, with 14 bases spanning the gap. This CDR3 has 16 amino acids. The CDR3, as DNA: TGTGCCAGCAGCTCCTACGGGGGAGGGAGCAATCAGCCCCAGCATTTT. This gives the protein CASSSYGGGSNQPQHF.

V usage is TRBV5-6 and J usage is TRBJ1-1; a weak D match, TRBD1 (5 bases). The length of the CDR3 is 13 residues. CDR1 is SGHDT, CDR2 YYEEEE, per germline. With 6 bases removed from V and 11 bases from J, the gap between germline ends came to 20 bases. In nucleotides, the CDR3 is TGTGCCAGCAAGTTTATGAGGGACTCCCGGGCTTTCTTT. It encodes CASKFMRDSRAFF.

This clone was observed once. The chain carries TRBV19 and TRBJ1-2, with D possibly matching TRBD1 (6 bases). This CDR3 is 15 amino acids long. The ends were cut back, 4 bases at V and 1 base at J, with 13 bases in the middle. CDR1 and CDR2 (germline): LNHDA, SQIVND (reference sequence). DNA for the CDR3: TGTGCCAGTAGTAAAAGGGGACAAATTAACTATGGCTACACCTTC. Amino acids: CASSKRGQINYGYTF.

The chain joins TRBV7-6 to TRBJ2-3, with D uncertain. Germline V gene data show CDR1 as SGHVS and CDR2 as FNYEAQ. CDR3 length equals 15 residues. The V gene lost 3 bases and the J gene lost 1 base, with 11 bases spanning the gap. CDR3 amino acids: CASSFTVVGTDTQYF. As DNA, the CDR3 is TGTGCCAGCAGCTTTACAGTCGTGGGCACAGATACGCAGTATTTT.

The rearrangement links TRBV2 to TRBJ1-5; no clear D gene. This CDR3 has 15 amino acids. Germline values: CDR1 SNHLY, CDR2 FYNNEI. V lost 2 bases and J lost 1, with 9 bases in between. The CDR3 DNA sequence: TGTGCCAGCAGTGAACGTATGGCGAGCAATCAGCCCCAGCATTTT. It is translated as CASSERMASNQPQHF.

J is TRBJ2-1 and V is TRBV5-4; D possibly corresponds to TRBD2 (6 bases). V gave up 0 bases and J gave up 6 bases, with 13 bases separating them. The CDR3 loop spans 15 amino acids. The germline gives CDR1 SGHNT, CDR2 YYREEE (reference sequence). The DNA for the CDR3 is TGTGCCAGCAGCTTGGGGGGGGTCCTGGGCAATGAGCAGTTCTTC. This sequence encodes CASSLGGVLGNEQFF.

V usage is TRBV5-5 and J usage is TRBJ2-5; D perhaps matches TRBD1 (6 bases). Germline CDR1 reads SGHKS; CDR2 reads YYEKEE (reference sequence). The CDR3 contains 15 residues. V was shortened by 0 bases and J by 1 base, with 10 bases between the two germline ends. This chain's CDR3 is CASSLEGVGQETQYF. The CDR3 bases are TGTGCCAGCAGCTTGGAGGGGGTGGGCCAAGAGACCCAGTACTTC.

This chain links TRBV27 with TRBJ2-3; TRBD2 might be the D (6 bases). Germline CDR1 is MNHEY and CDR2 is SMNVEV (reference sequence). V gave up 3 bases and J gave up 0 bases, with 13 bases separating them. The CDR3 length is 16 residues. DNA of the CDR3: TGTGCCAGCAGTTTGCTGGAGGGGATTAGCACAGATACGCAGTATTTT. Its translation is CASSLLEGISTDTQYF.

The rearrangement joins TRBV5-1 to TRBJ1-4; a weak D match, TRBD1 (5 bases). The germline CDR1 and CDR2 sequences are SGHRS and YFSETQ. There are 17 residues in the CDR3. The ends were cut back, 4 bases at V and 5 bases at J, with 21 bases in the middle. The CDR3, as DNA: TGCGCCAGCAGCCCCCTTTCAGGGCCGAGCGAAAATGAAAAACTGTTTTTT. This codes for CASSPLSGPSENEKLFF. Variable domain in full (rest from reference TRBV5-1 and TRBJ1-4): KAGVTQTPRYLIKTRGQQVTLSCSPISGHRSVSWYQQTPGQGLQFLFEYFSETQRNKGNFPGRFSGRQFSNSRSEMNVSTLELGDSALYLCASSPLSGPSENEKLFFGSGTQLSVL.

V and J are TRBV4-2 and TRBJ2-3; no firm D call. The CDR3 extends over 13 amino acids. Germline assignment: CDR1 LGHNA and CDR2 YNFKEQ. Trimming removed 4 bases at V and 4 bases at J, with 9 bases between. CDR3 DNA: TGTGCCAGCAGCCCACAAAACCCAGATACGCAGTATTTT. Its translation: CASSPQNPDTQYF.

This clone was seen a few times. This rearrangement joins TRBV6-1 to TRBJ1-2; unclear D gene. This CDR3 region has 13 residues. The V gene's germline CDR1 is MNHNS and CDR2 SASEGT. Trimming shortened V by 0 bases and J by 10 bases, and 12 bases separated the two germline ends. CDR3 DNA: TGTGCCAGCAGTGAAGCGGGGAGAAGCCCCTACACCTTC. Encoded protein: CASSEAGRSPYTF.

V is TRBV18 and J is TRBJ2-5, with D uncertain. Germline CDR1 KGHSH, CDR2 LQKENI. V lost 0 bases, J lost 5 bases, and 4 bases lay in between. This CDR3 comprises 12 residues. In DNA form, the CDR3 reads TGTGCCAGCTCACCACCAGGGGAGACCCAGTACTTC. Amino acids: CASSPPGETQYF. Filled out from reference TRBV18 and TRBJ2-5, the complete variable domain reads NAGVMQNPRHLVRRRGQEARLRCSPMKGHSHVYWYRQLPEEGLKFMVYLQKENIIDESGMPKERFSAEFPKEGPSILRIQQVVRGDSAAYFCASSPPGETQYFGPGTRLLVL.

CDR3 amino acids: CASSLGLGYEQFF. The CDR3 DNA reads as TGTGCCAGCAGCTTAGGATTAGGCTATGAGCAGTTCTTC. V gene TRBV7-2 combines with J gene TRBJ2-1; D call uncertain. V was clipped by 1 base and J by 8 bases, with 9 bases between them. In germline, CDR1 is SGHTA, CDR2 FQGNSA. The length of the CDR3 is 13 residues.

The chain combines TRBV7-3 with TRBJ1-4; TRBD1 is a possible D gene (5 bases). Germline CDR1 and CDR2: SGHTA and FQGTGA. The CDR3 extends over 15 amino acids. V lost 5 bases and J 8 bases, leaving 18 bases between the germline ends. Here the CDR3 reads CASSPTGVRGEKLFF. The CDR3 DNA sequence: TGTGCCAGCAGCCCCACGGGGGTAAGAGGAGAAAAACTGTTTTTT. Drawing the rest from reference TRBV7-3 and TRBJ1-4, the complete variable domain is GAGVSQTPSNKVTEKGKYVELRCDPISGHTALYWYRQSLGQGPEFLIYFQGTGAADDSGLPNDRFFAVRPEGSVSTLKIQRTERGDSAVYLCASSPTGVRGEKLFFGSGTQLSVL.

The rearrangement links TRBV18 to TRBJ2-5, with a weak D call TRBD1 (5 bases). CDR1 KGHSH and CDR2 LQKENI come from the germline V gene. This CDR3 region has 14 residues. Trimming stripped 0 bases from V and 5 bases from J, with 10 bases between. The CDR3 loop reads CASSPPAGRETQYF. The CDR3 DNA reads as TGTGCCAGCTCACCACCCGCAGGGCGGGAGACCCAGTACTTC.

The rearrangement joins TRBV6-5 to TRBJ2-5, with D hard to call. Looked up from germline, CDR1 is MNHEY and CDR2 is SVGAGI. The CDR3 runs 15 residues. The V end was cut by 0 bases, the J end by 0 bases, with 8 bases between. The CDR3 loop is CASSYSLGYQETQYF. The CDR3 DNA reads TGTGCCAGCAGTTACTCTTTAGGGTACCAAGAGACCCAGTACTTC.